Presented here are 18 T cell receptor beta chains from one specimen sequenced in a study of blood T cells in healthy people across ages. Then a second PCR, running roughly 7 to 11 cycles, was carried out with a sample-barcoded 5' primer and a J-beta primer mix. TCRdb recomputed calls from the 5' RACE reads with MiXCR, one row per CDR3 protein. The sample has some 900,000 distinct CDR3 sequences, under 30% seen once. The source material was blood. Receptor source: a woman at least 80 years old in good health.

As for this clonotype: The junction shows a germline mismatch at one end, possibly a read error. This chain connects TRBV10-3 to TRBJ2-3; TRBD1 matches 7 bases. Germline CDR1 is ENHRY and CDR2 is SYGVKD. CDR3 length: 14 amino acids. The CDR3 DNA sequence: TGTGCCATCAGTGCAGGGGGAGACATAGATACGCGGTATTTT. Translated: CAISAGGDIDTRYF.

The rearrangement joins TRBV9 to TRBJ2-3; no firm D call. This CDR3 region has 14 residues. Between the trimmed V and J ends, which lost 3 bases and 1 base, there was a span of 9 bases. The germline V gene has CDR1 SGDLS and CDR2 YYNGEE. DNA for the CDR3: TGTGCCAGCAGCGAATACACCCGCACAGATACGCAGTATTTT. Translation: CASSEYTRTDTQYF. The variable domain in full, completed from reference TRBV9 and TRBJ2-3, reads DSGVTQTPKHLITATGQRVTLRCSPRSGDLSVYWYQQSLDQGLQFLIQYYNGEERAKGNILERFSAQQFPDLHSELNLSSLELGDSALYFCASSEYTRTDTQYFGPGTRLTVL.

This clonotype was seen at least ten times. The chain has TRBV7-2 and TRBJ1-1, with D tentatively TRBD1 (6 bases). This CDR3 is 13 amino acids long. Germline CDR1 reads SGHTA; CDR2 reads FQGNSA. V was cut by 5 bases and J by 6 bases, with 13 bases left in between. The CDR3 DNA reads TGTGCCAGCAGCCCCCTGAGGGGGTCTGAAGCTTTCTTT. Translation gives CASSPLRGSEAFF.

This clonotype has ten or more counts. This sequence joins TRBV5-1 and TRBJ1-2, with a weak D call TRBD1 (6 bases). Germline lookup yields CDR1 SGHRS and CDR2 YFSETQ. CDR3 length: 15 residues. V was shortened by 0 bases and J by 4 bases, with 13 bases between the two germline ends. The CDR3, as DNA: TGCGCCAGCAGCTTGGGAGAGGGACATTTCTATGGCTACACCTTC. It specifies CASSLGEGHFYGYTF.

The chain recombines TRBV3-1 with TRBJ1-1; 10 positions match TRBD1. Germline V gene sequence: CDR1 LGHDT, CDR2 YNNKEL (reference sequence). The CDR3 loop spans 13 amino acids. The V and J ends lost 7 bases and 3 bases, in that order; junction bases with no gene match: 2. In nucleotides, the CDR3 is TGTGCCAGCACGACAGGGGGCTACACTGAAGCTTTCTTT. Residues: CASTTGGYTEAFF.

J is TRBJ1-2 and V is TRBV7-2; 9 bases align to TRBD1. Germline assignment: CDR1 SGHTA and CDR2 FQGNSA. The V and J ends lost 5 bases and 3 bases, in that order; junction bases with no gene match: 7. The CDR3 is made up of 15 amino acids. Here the CDR3 DNA reads TGTGCCAGCAGCAAAGACAGGGGGGTGGACTATGGCTACACCTTC. Protein: CASSKDRGVDYGYTF.

This clonotype was found many times. The chain uses TRBV7-2 and TRBJ2-3; the D is unclear. This CDR3 is built from 13 residues. Deletions cut 1 base from V and 7 bases from J, with 9 bases between. From germline, CDR1 is SGHTA and CDR2 FQGNSA. The CDR3: CASSLERGYTQYF. Here the CDR3 DNA reads TGTGCCAGCAGCTTAGAACGTGGTTATACGCAGTATTTT.

The chain links TRBV7-8 to TRBJ1-3; 7 bases line up with TRBD1. Looked up from germline, CDR1 is SGHVS and CDR2 is FQNEAQ. The ends lost 5 bases at V and 2 bases at J; junction bases unmatched: 9. The CDR3 totals 16 residues. CDR3 amino acids: CASSRDTGAAGNTIYF. In nucleotides, the CDR3 is TGTGCCAGCAGCAGAGACACAGGGGCGGCTGGAAACACCATATATTTT.

The chain recombines TRBV6-2 or TRBV6-3 with TRBJ1-1; D call uncertain. The CDR3 totals 13 residues. With 5 bases removed from V and 1 base from J, the gap between germline ends came to 8 bases. In germline, CDR1 is MNHEY, CDR2 SVGEGT. The CDR3 region has the DNA TGTGCCAGCAGTGACATGCAGAACACTGAAGCTTTCTTT. Amino acid sequence: CASSDMQNTEAFF.

Turning to this clonotype: A clone one base away is much larger, so this may be a read error. This chain connects TRBV5-1 to TRBJ2-2, with D possibly matching TRBD2 (5 bases). This CDR3 has 14 residues. In germline, CDR1 is SGHRS, CDR2 YFSETQ. CDR3 coding DNA: TGCGCCAGCAGCTTGGTGGTCCAACCCGGGGAGCAGTTTTTT. Its translation is CASSLVVQPGEQFF.

Many counts were recorded for this clonotype. This chain connects TRBV29-1 to TRBJ2-1; TRBD2 is a possible D gene (6 bases). Germline V gene data show CDR1 as SQVTM and CDR2 as ANQGSEA. V was shortened by 2 bases and J by 8 bases, with 7 bases between the two germline ends. CDR3 length: 11 amino acids. DNA of the CDR3: TGCAGCGTTGAACTAGCGCATGAGCAGTTCTTC. This sequence encodes CSVELAHEQFF.

This clonotype was detected a few times. The rearrangement uses TRBV11-3 and TRBJ2-1, with D uncertain. This CDR3 has 15 amino acids. The V end was cut by 3 bases, the J end by 7 bases, with 16 bases between. Germline-derived CDR1 and CDR2 are SGHNT and YENEEA. CDR3 region: CASSFGPPPLNEQFF. In DNA form, the CDR3 reads TGTGCCAGCAGCTTTGGCCCCCCCCCTTTGAATGAGCAGTTCTTC.

This clonotype occurred many times. V and J are TRBV7-6 and TRBJ2-5; possibly TRBD1 for D (6 bases). This CDR3 contains 15 residues. V was pared by 1 base and J by 5 bases, with 14 bases between. CDR1 and CDR2 (germline): SGHVS, FNYEAQ. CDR3 region: CASSLGAGVSETQYF. The DNA of the CDR3 is TGTGCCAGCAGCTTAGGAGCAGGGGTTTCGGAGACCCAGTACTTC.

The rearrangement joins TRBV18 to TRBJ2-1, with TRBD2 identical over 7 bases. Germline CDR1 KGHSH, CDR2 LQKENI. V shed 3 bases, J shed 5 bases, and the junction held 10 bases outside the gene matches. This CDR3 contains 16 residues. As DNA, the CDR3 is TGTGCCAGCTCACCCCCTGGGGGGGGGACCGACAATGAGCAGTTCTTC. Its protein is CASSPPGGGTDNEQFF.

On this clonotype: A read error may explain this, as a much larger clone is one base away. This chain links TRBV9 with TRBJ1-1; a weak D match, TRBD1 (6 bases). Germline CDR1 reads SGDLS; CDR2 reads YYNGEE. The CDR3 spans 13 residues. CDR3 loop: CANSVEGDTEAFF. Written as DNA, the CDR3 is TGTGCCAACAGCGTAGAGGGGGACACTGAAGCTTTCTTT. Full variable domain (outside the CDR3, taken from reference TRBV9 and TRBJ1-1): DSGVTQTPKHLITATGQRVTLRCSPRSGDLSVYWYQQSLDQGLQFLIQYYNGEERAKGNILERFSAQQFPDLHSELNLSSLELGDSALYFCANSVEGDTEAFFGQGTRLTVV.

This clonotype has more than one count but fewer than ten. The chain uses TRBV5-1 and TRBJ1-4; 7 bases are shared with TRBD1. The CDR3 loop spans 14 amino acids. V shed 7 bases and J 0 bases; nucleotides not matched to a gene: 3. Germline V gene sequence: CDR1 SGHRS, CDR2 YFSETQ. CDR3 DNA sequence: TGCGCCAGCGGGACAGATTCAACTAATGAAAAACTGTTTTTT. Translating it yields CASGTDSTNEKLFF.

This clonotype was picked up many times. This chain uses TRBV6-5 with TRBJ1-6; D unclear. Trimming cost V 2 bases and J 7 bases, with 6 bases left between them. The CDR3 has 13 residues. The V gene's germline CDR1 is MNHEY and CDR2 SVGAGI. This CDR3 is CASSYRANSPLHF. As DNA, the CDR3 is TGTGCCAGCAGTTACCGGGCAAATTCACCCCTCCACTTT.

This clonotype has ten or more counts. V usage is TRBV20-1 and J usage is TRBJ2-5; 8 nucleotides agree with TRBD1. The junction had 0 bases not matched to a gene; V was cut back by 3 bases and J by 3 bases. Germline CDR1 and CDR2: DFQATT and SNEGSKA (reference sequence). The CDR3 runs 12 residues. The CDR3 reads CSARTGEETQYF. DNA of the CDR3: TGCAGTGCTAGGACAGGGGAAGAGACCCAGTACTTC.